This T cell receptor (beta chain) was observed in a study of T-cell reconstitution after alpha-beta-depleted transplantation in children. The CDR3 runs 16 residues. Germline-derived CDR1 and CDR2 are SEHNR and FQNEAQ (reference sequence). The V gene end was trimmed by 8 bases and the J gene end by 2 bases; junction bases not matched to a gene: 14. Unique molecular identifiers were incorporated when the TCRbeta library was constructed. TCRdb re-called the PCR reads with MiXCR, one entry per CDR3 protein. The data show more than 450,000 distinct CDR3 sequences, around 17% seen once. This clonotype appeared a few times.

This chain connects TRBV7-9 to TRBJ2-7; 8 bases fit TRBD1. This TCR was recovered from a human donor who donated a stem cell graft to a child with acute lymphoblastic leukemia. The sample consisted of PBMCs from the stem cell graft donor, taken from the stem cell graft. CDR3 region: CASLSLDQGAPYEQYF. The CDR3 DNA sequence: TGTGCCAGCCTTTCCCTCGACCAGGGGGCCCCCTACGAGCAGTACTTC. The variable domain in full, completed from reference TRBV7-9 and TRBJ2-7, reads DTGVSQNPRHKITKRGQNVTFRCDPISEHNRLYWYRQTLGQGPEFLTYFQNEAQLEKSRLLSDRFSAERPKGSFSTLEIQRTEQGDSAMYLCASLSLDQGAPYEQYFGPGTRLTVT.